This entry lists 21 T cell receptor beta chains sequenced from one sample in a study of identical twins. TCRdb ran MiXCR on the 5' RACE reads and lists one entry per CDR3 protein. The data contain around 250,000 distinct CDR3 sequences, 7% of them singletons. The same data also contributed to another study, on yellow fever vaccine responses in identical twins.

The specimen sequenced was memory (CD45RO+) T cells sorted from blood. The source of these receptors is a woman aged 18-29 years in good health.

The chain employs TRBV28 and TRBJ2-7; TRBD1 matches 10 bases. The CDR3 consists of 12 residues. Trimming removed 5 bases from V and 10 bases from J; junction bases left unmatched: 5. CDR1 is MDHEN and CDR2 is SYDVKM in the germline V gene. The CDR3 nucleotides read TGTGCCAGCAGTCTGGGACAGGGGAGCCAGTACGTC. It specifies CASSLGQGSQYV.

This clonotype was detected only a few times. V is TRBV20-1 and J is TRBJ2-3; the match to TRBD2 covers 9 bases. Germline V lookup: CDR1 DFQATT, CDR2 SNEGSKA (reference sequence). The CDR3 is made up of 13 amino acids. CDR3 sequence (DNA): TGCAGCGGCAAAGCGGGAGGTTTAGATACGCAGTATTTT. It yields the protein CSGKAGGLDTQYF.

In its sample, this clonotype was seen many times. The CDR3 spells CASSLDASTDTQYF. CDR3 nucleotides: TGCGCCAGCAGCTTGGACGCCAGCACAGATACGCAGTATTTT. V and J are TRBV5-1 and TRBJ2-3, with no clear D. This CDR3 spans 14 amino acids. V lost 0 bases to trimming and J lost 0 bases, with 5 bases between them. Germline assignment: CDR1 SGHRS and CDR2 YFSETQ.

J is TRBJ2-2 and V is TRBV5-1, with unresolved D. Deletions cut 0 bases from V and 0 bases from J, with 9 bases between. Germline values: CDR1 SGHRS, CDR2 YFSETQ. There are 16 residues in the CDR3. CDR3 DNA sequence: TGCGCCAGCAGCTTGGCCCAAGTGGCGAACACCGGGGAGCTGTTTTTT. Its translation is CASSLAQVANTGELFF.

By proportion, this clonotype is medium-sized. This sequence joins TRBV7-9 and TRBJ1-4; 7 nucleotides align to TRBD1. With 5 bases clipped from V and 4 bases from J, the junction kept 7 bases outside the gene matches. Per germline, CDR1 SEHNR and CDR2 FQNEAQ (reference sequence). The CDR3 is made up of 15 amino acids. The CDR3 loop is CASSPPGQYNEKLFF. CDR3 DNA sequence: TGTGCCAGCAGCCCTCCGGGACAGTATAATGAAAAACTGTTTTTT.

The V and J genes are TRBV5-6 and TRBJ2-2; D is undetermined. The CDR3 contains 13 residues. Trimming took off 2 bases at V and 3 bases at J, with 5 bases between the two ends. CDR1 SGHDT and CDR2 YYEEEE come from the germline V gene. For the CDR3, the DNA is TGTGCCAGCAGCTTCCCCGACACCGGGGAGCTGTTTTTT. Protein product: CASSFPDTGELFF. Combining the CDR3 with reference TRBV5-6 and TRBJ2-2 gives the whole variable domain DAGVTQSPTHLIKTRGQQVTLRCSPKSGHDTVSWYQQALGQGPQFIFQYYEEEERQRGNFPDRFSGHQFPNYSSELNVNALLLGDSALYLCASSFPDTGELFFGEGSRLTVL.

Many counts were recorded for this clonotype. The chain uses TRBV6-1 and TRBJ2-7; perhaps TRBD1 as D (6 bases). The germline gives CDR1 MNHNS, CDR2 SASEGT. The CDR3 is 14 residues long. This chain's CDR3 is CASSKADSLYEQYV. CDR3 coding DNA: TGTGCCAGCAGTAAAGCGGACAGCCTCTACGAGCAGTACGTC.

This clonotype was seen a few times. J is TRBJ2-5 and V is TRBV20-1, with 9 bases that match TRBD2. The V gene end was trimmed by 0 bases and the J gene end by 5 bases; junction bases not matched to a gene: 16. In germline, CDR1 is DFQATT, CDR2 SNEGSKA (reference sequence). This CDR3 region has 18 residues. CDR3 amino acids: CSARDVGWASGAAETQYF. The CDR3, as DNA: TGCAGTGCTAGAGATGTTGGGTGGGCTAGCGGGGCGGCGGAGACCCAGTACTTC.

The rearrangement links TRBV5-1 to TRBJ2-2; TRBD1 is a possible D gene (6 bases). The V end lost 2 bases, the J end lost 5 bases, and 10 bases lay between the germline ends. The CDR3 is made up of 14 amino acids. Germline loops: CDR1 SGHRS, CDR2 YFSETQ. The CDR3 DNA reads as TGCGCCAGCAGCTTCGACAGGCGGACCGGGGAGCTGTTTTTT. Residues: CASSFDRRTGELFF.

The chain recombines TRBV5-1 with TRBJ2-5; D may be TRBD1 (6 bases). The CDR3 is 14 residues long. Germline CDR1 reads SGHRS; CDR2 reads YFSETQ. Trimming pared 4 bases from V and 4 bases from J, leaving 14 bases between. CDR3 nucleotides: TGCGCCAGCAGCACCATGACAGGACGAGAGACCCAGTACTTC. Its protein product is CASSTMTGRETQYF.

This clonotype was recorded at least ten times. V is TRBV20-1 and J is TRBJ2-5; D unclear. Per germline, CDR1 DFQATT and CDR2 SNEGSKA (reference sequence). V shed 4 bases and J shed 3 bases, with 12 bases lying between them. This CDR3 is 13 amino acids long. The CDR3 DNA reads TGCAGTGCTACCCACCATGCTGAAGAGACCCAGTACTTC. Protein sequence: CSATHHAEETQYF.

The chain joins TRBV2 to TRBJ2-3; TRBD2 matches at 8 bases. V was clipped by 6 bases and J by 1 base; unmatched bases: 3. The CDR3 has 14 amino acids. Germline loops: CDR1 SNHLY, CDR2 FYNNEI. The chain's CDR3 is CASRETSGTDTQYF. The CDR3, as DNA: TGTGCCAGCAGGGAGACTAGCGGCACAGATACGCAGTATTTT.

The table lists this clonotype with many counts. The chain couples TRBV5-1 to TRBJ2-7; a weak D match, TRBD2 (6 bases). The V gene lost 9 bases and the J gene lost 2 bases, with 18 bases spanning the gap. From germline, CDR1 is SGHRS and CDR2 YFSETQ. This CDR3 has 14 residues. CDR3 residues: CATSRDGGPYEQYF. The CDR3 DNA reads TGCGCCACCTCGCGGGACGGAGGACCCTACGAGCAGTACTTC.

This clonotype came up a few times. The rearrangement joins TRBV7-9 to TRBJ2-1, with 7 bases identical to TRBD2. The CDR3 has 16 residues. CDR1 is SEHNR and CDR2 is FQNEAQ in the germline V gene (reference sequence). V was pared by 5 bases and J by 4 bases, with 11 bases of the junction left unmatched. The CDR3: CASSPWRSGIYNEQFF. In nucleotides, the CDR3 is TGTGCCAGCAGCCCCTGGAGGAGCGGGATTTACAATGAGCAGTTCTTC.

This clonotype was counted ten times or more. The chain carries TRBV5-1 and TRBJ2-3; 9 bases map to TRBD1. Germline CDR1 reads SGHRS; CDR2 reads YFSETQ. The CDR3 loop spans 16 amino acids. Trimming took 4 bases from V and 3 from J; bases not matched to a gene: 9. The CDR3 DNA reads as TGCGCCAGCAGCATCGGACAGGGGTATTCAACAGATACGCAGTATTTT. Translated, it gives CASSIGQGYSTDTQYF.

Written as DNA, the CDR3 is TGTGCCAGCAGCCATACTAGCGGGGGCAAAGAGACCCAGTACTTC. Protein sequence: CASSHTSGGKETQYF. The chain joins TRBV5-6 to TRBJ2-5; 11 bases map to TRBD2. V lost 4 bases to trimming and J lost 3 bases; unmatched junction nucleotides: 5. CDR3 length: 15 amino acids. Germline V gene data show CDR1 as SGHDT and CDR2 as YYEEEE.

This chain connects TRBV7-9 to TRBJ1-1; D call uncertain. The CDR3 consists of 14 residues. The V gene's germline CDR1 is SEHNR and CDR2 FQNEAQ (reference sequence). The ends were cut back, 1 base at V and 1 base at J, with 7 bases in the middle. The CDR3 nucleotides are TGTGCCAGCAGCTTAGAGTTAGCGAACACTGAAGCTTTCTTT. Its protein product is CASSLELANTEAFF.

The chain has TRBV3-1 and TRBJ1-6; D gene unclear. The V gene's germline CDR1 is LGHDT and CDR2 YNNKEL (reference sequence). Trimming shortened V by 1 base and J by 11 bases, and 15 bases separated the two germline ends. The CDR3 loop spans 15 amino acids. The CDR3: CASSQVSAIRAPLHF. The DNA for the CDR3 is TGTGCCAGCAGCCAAGTTTCAGCAATACGGGCACCCCTCCACTTT.

This clonotype was counted a few times. The gene calls are TRBV20-1 and TRBJ2-1, with D tentatively TRBD1 or TRBD2 (5 bases each). This CDR3 is built from 16 residues. The germline CDR1 and CDR2 sequences are DFQATT and SNEGSKA (reference sequence). V was pared by 3 bases and J by 1 base, with 16 bases between. Written as DNA, the CDR3 is TGCAGTGCTAGGAGAGGGCAGGGAAAATCCTACAATGAGCAGTTCTTC. This encodes CSARRGQGKSYNEQFF.

Only a few counts were recorded for this clonotype. The chain links TRBV6-1 to TRBJ2-6; 8 bases line up with TRBD1. CDR3 length equals 17 residues. V shed 6 bases, J shed 3 bases, and the junction held 10 bases outside the gene matches. Germline CDR1 is MNHNS and CDR2 is SASEGT. The CDR3 is CASSIGQGGIGANVLTF. CDR3 DNA: TGTGCCAGCAGCATCGGACAGGGTGGAATTGGGGCCAACGTCCTGACTTTC.

This clonotype was counted at least ten times. The V gene is TRBV21-1, the J gene TRBJ1-3; TRBD1 was called by the table and not checked on the DNA. TRBV21-1 is tagged as a pseudogene. CDR3 size: 17 residues. CDR3 amino acids: CASSNSFSGSSGNTIYF. DNA of the CDR3: TGTGCCAGCAGCAATAGTTTCTCCGGGTCCTCTGGAAACACCATATATTTT.